Below, 25 T cell receptor beta chains from the same sample are listed, as sequenced in a study of blood T cell repertoires in COVID-19. Sequencing used immunoSEQ multiplex PCR; TCRdb keeps in-frame clones, though not all of them. The data hold nearly 250,000 clones, with 70% to 85% observed a single time. The sample comprised peripheral blood. All receptors come from a woman of 80 years or more with acute or convalescent COVID-19.

The genes are TRBV11-2 and TRBJ2-1; D might be TRBD1 or TRBD2, each matching 5 bases. Trimming pared 5 bases from V and 9 bases from J, leaving 20 bases between. CDR3 length equals 15 residues. Germline CDR1 SGHAT, CDR2 FQNNGV. The CDR3 loop reads CASSLASGSAREQFF. Written as DNA, the CDR3 is TGTGCCAGCAGCCTAGCATCAGGGTCAGCTCGTGAGCAGTTCTTC.

This chain joins TRBV5-1 and TRBJ2-3; TRBD2 matches 8 bases. CDR3 length: 14 residues. The V and J ends lost 4 bases and 2 bases, in that order; junction bases with no gene match: 3. CDR1 and CDR2 from the germline V gene are SGHRS and YFSETQ. The CDR3 sequence: CASSPGLATDTQYF. In nucleotides, the CDR3 is TGCGCCAGCAGCCCCGGACTAGCCACAGATACGCAGTATTTT. Using reference TRBV5-1 and TRBJ2-3 for the parts outside the CDR3, the full variable domain is KAGVTQTPRYLIKTRGQQVTLSCSPISGHRSVSWYQQTPGQGLQFLFEYFSETQRNKGNFPGRFSGRQFSNSRSEMNVSTLELGDSALYLCASSPGLATDTQYFGPGTRLTVL.

The gene calls are TRBV9 and TRBJ1-2; D is perhaps TRBD1 (6 bases). The CDR3 is 14 amino acids. Trimming pared 2 bases from V and 2 bases from J, leaving 10 bases between. Germline V CDR1 and CDR2: SGDLS, YYNGEE. The CDR3 DNA reads TGTGCCAGCAGCGTTTCAGACAGGAACTATGGCTACACCTTC. Translated, it gives CASSVSDRNYGYTF.

This clone was counted a single time. V is TRBV11-2 and J is TRBJ2-1, with TRBD2 identical over 9 bases. V lost 3 bases, J lost 9 bases, and 6 bases stayed unmatched. Germline loops: CDR1 SGHAT, CDR2 FQNNGV. This CDR3 is built from 14 residues. CDR3 nucleotide sequence: TGTGCCAGCAGCTTTGGCGGGAGGGCTGGTGAGCAGTTCTTC. Its protein is CASSFGGRAGEQFF.

This chain connects TRBV6-5 to TRBJ2-1, with 7 bases aligning to TRBD2. J was trimmed by 0 bases and V by 8 bases; bases with no gene match: 7. CDR3 length: 15 amino acids. Germline values: CDR1 MNHEY, CDR2 SVGAGI. The CDR3 nucleotides read TGTGCCAGCGGAGGGCGGGGGAGCTCCTACAATGAGCAGTTCTTC. Protein: CASGGRGSSYNEQFF.

The chain joins TRBV7-3 to TRBJ2-4, with 7 nucleotides matching TRBD2. CDR1 and CDR2 (germline): SGHTA, FQGTGA. Trimming at V came to 3 bases and at J to 6 bases, leaving 5 bases not matched to a gene. The CDR3 has 14 amino acids. In DNA, the CDR3 is TGTGCCAGCAGCTTGCGGGGGAGCGGAAACATTCAGTACTTC. Its translation: CASSLRGSGNIQYF.

This clone was recorded once. The chain combines TRBV7-2 with TRBJ2-1; D is possibly TRBD2 (5 bases). The germline CDR1 and CDR2 sequences are SGHTA and FQGNSA. Between the trimmed V and J ends, which lost 1 base and 0 bases, there was a span of 13 bases. The CDR3 is 17 amino acids. This CDR3 is CASSLGSAEASYNEQFF. The CDR3 DNA follows: TGTGCCAGCAGCTTAGGATCCGCGGAGGCCTCCTACAATGAGCAGTTCTTC.

J is TRBJ2-3 and V is TRBV7-8; D ambiguous. This CDR3 comprises 13 residues. Trimming shortened V by 5 bases and J by 2 bases, and 8 bases separated the two germline ends. Germline V lookup: CDR1 SGHVS, CDR2 FQNEAQ. The CDR3 region is CASSATYTDTQYF. The CDR3 DNA reads as TGTGCCAGCAGCGCGACTTACACAGATACGCAGTATTTT.

The rearrangement joins TRBV14 to TRBJ2-2; a weak D match, TRBD1 (6 bases). CDR1 SGHDN and CDR2 FVKESK come from the germline V gene. The V and J ends lost 4 bases and 7 bases respectively, with 16 bases between them. CDR3 length equals 15 residues. In DNA form, the CDR3 reads TGTGCCAGCAGCCGGATTACAGGGATTGTCGGGGAGCTGTTTTTT. As protein: CASSRITGIVGELFF.

The gene calls are TRBV3-1 (or the pseudogene TRBV3-2) and TRBJ2-5; 8 bases align to TRBD2. The germline gives CDR1 LGHDT, CDR2 YNNKEL (reference sequence). The CDR3 loop spans 17 amino acids. Trimming took 2 bases from V and 5 from J; bases not matched to a gene: 13. The CDR3 sequence is CASSQPLRGGTLETQYF. The CDR3 coding sequence is TGTGCCAGCAGCCAACCCCTCCGGGGGGGGACCTTGGAGACCCAGTACTTC.

The V gene is TRBV7-3, the J gene TRBJ2-1, with D maybe TRBD2 (5 bases). Trimming pared 2 bases from V and 4 bases from J, leaving 9 bases between. This CDR3 spans 14 amino acids. From germline, CDR1 is SGHTA and CDR2 FQGTGA. This CDR3 reads CASSLGERYNEQFF. In DNA, the CDR3 is TGTGCCAGCAGCTTAGGGGAGCGGTACAATGAGCAGTTCTTC.

This clone was seen only once. V usage is TRBV6-2 or TRBV6-3 and J usage is TRBJ2-7; TRBD1 agrees at 12 bases. The CDR3 sequence is 15 residues long. Trimming at V came to 2 bases and at J to 5 bases, leaving 4 bases not matched to a gene. Germline CDR1 reads MNHEY; CDR2 reads SVGEGT. For the CDR3, the DNA is TGTGCCAGCAGTTACGCTGGGACAGGGGGCCACGAGCAGTACTTC. This gives the protein CASSYAGTGGHEQYF.

The genes are TRBV7-2 and TRBJ2-3; D perhaps matches TRBD2 (6 bases). The CDR3 runs to 16 residues. V lost 1 base and J 4 bases, leaving 15 bases between the germline ends. Per germline, CDR1 SGHTA and CDR2 FQGNSA. CDR3 DNA sequence: TGTGCCAGCAGCTTAGGCGGGGTGGGGGAGGCAGATACGCAGTATTTT. Protein sequence: CASSLGGVGEADTQYF.

J is TRBJ1-1 and V is TRBV6-5; 10 nucleotides match TRBD1. Germline CDR1 is MNHEY and CDR2 is SVGAGI. This CDR3 is built from 11 residues. Trimming took 8 bases from V and 6 from J; bases not matched to a gene: 0. CDR3 nucleotide sequence: TGTGCCAGCGGACAGGGGGCTGAAGCTTTCTTT. Protein: CASGQGAEAFF.

This clone was seen more than once but under ten times. The DNA for the CDR3 is TGTGCCAGCAGCGTCGACAGTAATTCACCCCTCCACTTT. Protein: CASSVDSNSPLHF. The chain links TRBV2 to TRBJ1-6; TRBD1 is a possible D gene (5 bases). V shed 6 bases and J shed 6 bases, with 9 bases lying between them. In germline, CDR1 is SNHLY, CDR2 FYNNEI. CDR3 length: 13 residues.

The chain couples TRBV11-2 to TRBJ2-1; 10 positions match TRBD1. V dropped 5 bases and J dropped 3; count of bases not matched to a gene: 10. The CDR3 is made up of 17 amino acids. Germline V CDR1 and CDR2: SGHAT, FQNNGV. The CDR3 DNA reads TGTGCCAGCAGCCCCACCGGGACAGGGGATCGCTACAATGAGCAGTTCTTC. Protein product: CASSPTGTGDRYNEQFF.

This chain joins TRBV5-1 and TRBJ1-1; 7 bases align to TRBD1. The V and J ends lost 0 bases and 6 bases, in that order; junction bases with no gene match: 5. The length of the CDR3 is 14 residues. CDR1 and CDR2 from the germline V gene are SGHRS and YFSETQ. The chain's CDR3 is CASSLAQGVAEAFF. CDR3 bases: TGCGCCAGCAGCTTGGCCCAGGGGGTGGCTGAAGCTTTCTTT. The complete variable domain, with remaining parts taken from reference TRBV5-1 and TRBJ1-1, reads KAGVTQTPRYLIKTRGQQVTLSCSPISGHRSVSWYQQTPGQGLQFLFEYFSETQRNKGNFPGRFSGRQFSNSRSEMNVSTLELGDSALYLCASSLAQGVAEAFFGQGTRLTVV.

This clone was picked up one time. V gene TRBV6-5 combines with J gene TRBJ1-2; 7 bases agree with TRBD1. The CDR3 is 14 residues long. CDR1 is MNHEY, CDR2 SVGAGI, per germline. With 6 bases clipped from V and 6 bases from J, the junction kept 10 bases outside the gene matches. CDR3 region: CASRETGKQDGYTF. The CDR3 DNA reads as TGTGCCAGCAGGGAGACAGGGAAGCAGGATGGCTACACCTTC.

J is TRBJ1-2 and V is TRBV7-6; 8 bases fit TRBD1. This CDR3 has 15 residues. Germline CDR1 is SGHVS and CDR2 is FNYEAQ. V dropped 1 base and J dropped 8; count of bases not matched to a gene: 9. Here the CDR3 DNA reads TGTGCCAGCAGCTTAGAAGGGCAGGGGGCGCGGGGCTACACCTTC. Its protein is CASSLEGQGARGYTF.

The rearrangement uses TRBV3-1 (or the pseudogene TRBV3-2) and TRBJ1-5; D is undetermined. The germline gives CDR1 LGHDT, CDR2 YNNKEL (reference sequence). Trimming removed 1 base at V and 7 bases at J, with 14 bases between. This CDR3 spans 15 amino acids. CDR3 DNA sequence: TGTGCCAGCAGCCAAGGTGGTATGGCCCCCCAGCCCCAGCATTTT. It specifies CASSQGGMAPQPQHF.

The chain employs TRBV5-1 and TRBJ1-5, with D tentatively TRBD1 (5 bases). Germline CDR1 SGHRS, CDR2 YFSETQ. The CDR3 is 14 amino acids. V lost 0 bases and J lost 5, with 9 bases in between. CDR3 nucleotides: TGCGCCAGCAGCTTGGAGGGGCCTCATCAGCCCCAGCATTTT. Protein: CASSLEGPHQPQHF.

This chain connects TRBV6-2 or TRBV6-3 to TRBJ1-5; possible D gene TRBD1, 6 bases. The CDR3 extends over 13 amino acids. With 6 bases removed from V and 8 bases from J, the gap between germline ends came to 14 bases. Germline V CDR1 and CDR2: MNHEY, SVGEGT. The CDR3 reads CASSWQGSKPQHF. The CDR3 bases are TGTGCCAGCAGCTGGCAGGGGAGCAAGCCCCAGCATTTT.

The chain recombines TRBV7-9 with TRBJ2-7; the match to TRBD2 covers 11 bases. The CDR3 length is 13 residues. CDR1 is SEHNR and CDR2 is FQNEAQ in the germline V gene (reference sequence). Trimming at V came to 4 bases and at J to 4 bases, leaving 0 bases not matched to a gene. CDR3 protein: CASSSSGGYEQYF. In DNA, the CDR3 is TGTGCCAGCAGCTCTAGCGGGGGGTACGAGCAGTACTTC.

The chain combines TRBV7-6 with TRBJ1-1; perhaps TRBD1 as D (5 bases). The CDR3 totals 16 residues. The ends were cut back, 2 bases at V and 2 bases at J, with 15 bases in the middle. Per the germline V gene, CDR1 is SGHVS and CDR2 is FNYEAQ. CDR3 sequence (DNA): TGTGCCAGCAGCTTACTCGCCAGGGCAACAAACACTGAAGCTTTCTTT. Translation: CASSLLARATNTEAFF.

This clone was seen a few times. CDR3 sequence (DNA): TGTGCCAGCAGCCGAGGACAGGGAGACTATGGCTACACCTTC. It encodes CASSRGQGDYGYTF. The chain combines TRBV9 with TRBJ1-2, with TRBD1 matching over 8 bases. V gave up 4 bases and J gave up 3 bases; unmatched junction bases: 5. The CDR3 is 14 residues long. The V gene's germline CDR1 is SGDLS and CDR2 YYNGEE.